The entry below gives a single T cell receptor (beta chain) sequence along with its context. Its antigen is unidentified. Time point meaning: week 5, during vaccination. Vaccine doses each comprised 300 ug of mutant IDH1 20-mer peptide, with topical imiquimod. The source of the sample is a study of a mutant IDH1 vaccine in newly diagnosed glioma. Looking at the study overall: First vaccine doses came 4-6 weeks after radiotherapy alone, or with temozolomide cycles. Most had both radiotherapy and temozolomide beforehand; others had only one.

TCRdb's table, derived via immunoSEQ multiplex PCR, lists solely in-frame clones and lacks some. Seen here are roughly 25,000 clones, 77% observed once, and the top ten hold around 9%. Germline CDR1 is MNHNS and CDR2 is SASEGT. The CDR3 length is 15 residues. Trimming removed 1 base from V and 4 bases from J, with 11 bases in between. The sequence came from a man aged 40-55 years with glioma. The V and J genes are TRBV6-1 and TRBJ2-1; unclear D gene. The source material was PBMCs, sampled from a glioma patient whose treatment included an IDH1 peptide vaccine. The CDR3 region is CASSEVLAVYNEQFF. The CDR3 nucleotides read TGTGCCAGCAGTGAAGTGCTCGCGGTTTACAATGAGCAGTTCTTC.